The rows below give T cell receptor beta chains drawn from one sample of a study of regulatory T cells in long-lasting Graves disease. TCRdb processed the multiplex PCR reads anew with MiXCR; each CDR3 protein has one entry. The table includes fewer than 400,000 distinct CDR3 sequences, about 20% detected once. Sequencing was performed on peripheral blood mononuclear cells (PBMCs), taken when the disease was refractory, from a patient treated with antithyroid drugs. These receptors originate from a female donor with Graves disease. Both conserved end residues are part of each CDR3. A D gene is named only where the DNA matches it firmly. Size values are once, few and many counts, or a class for expanded clones, and some rows have none.

size	V	J	D	DNA	CDR3
few	TRBV5-1	TRBJ1-4	-	TGCGCCAGCAAGGGAGGATCTGAAAAACTGTTTTTT	CASKGGSEKLFF
many	TRBV11-1	TRBJ1-3	-	TGTGCCAGCAGCTCGCGAGGACGGCGCTCTGGAAACACCATATATTTT	CASSSRGRRSGNTIYF
many	TRBV3-1	TRBJ1-1	-	TGTGCCAGCAGCCAACAGTGGGGAGAAGCTTTCTTT	CASSQQWGEAFF
few	TRBV18	TRBJ1-1	TRBD1	TGTGCCAGCTCACTCGGACAGGGGGTCTTGAACACTGAAGCTTTCTTT	CASSLGQGVLNTEAFF
-	TRBV7-9	TRBJ1-2	-	TGTGCCAGCAGCTTAGAATTGGGCTCAAACTATGGCTACACCTTC	CASSLELGSNYGYTF
-	TRBV19	TRBJ2-4	-	TGTGCCAGTAGTATCGAAGCCGATTTAGCCAAAAACATTCAGTACTTC	CASSIEADLAKNIQYF
-	TRBV4-1	TRBJ2-5	TRBD2	TGCGCCAGCAGCCGAATTCCCGGGACTAGCGGAGAGACCCAGTACTTC	CASSRIPGTSGETQYF
-	TRBV9	TRBJ1-2	TRBD1	TGTGCCAGCAGCGGCCTGACAGGGGGAGGTGGCCACACCTTC	CASSGLTGGGGHTF
many	TRBV12-3/TRBV12-4	TRBJ2-5	-	TGTGCCAGCAGACTTAGTCAGGGGAAGACCCAGTACTTC	CASRLSQGKTQYF
-	TRBV11-2	TRBJ1-2	-	TGTGCCAGCAGCTTAGAGCGCAGCCCCTATGGCTACACCTTC	CASSLERSPYGYTF
few	TRBV13	TRBJ1-1	-	TGTGCCAGCAGCTTAGAACAGGGCGGATTTCCTTTCTTT	CASSLEQGGFPFF
few	TRBV7-9	TRBJ2-5	TRBD1	TGTGCCAGCATTAGCAGGGGGCTCTTTCAAGAGACCCAGTACTTC	CASISRGLFQETQYF
many	TRBV20-1	TRBJ2-5	-	TGCAGTGCTAGAGATGTCGGCCTGGGGGCCCAAGAGACCCAGTACTTC	CSARDVGLGAQETQYF
many	TRBV5-1	TRBJ1-1	-	TGTGCCAGCAGCCAATTCATGAACACTGAAGCTTTCTTT	CASSQFMNTEAFF
few	TRBV3-1	TRBJ1-1	TRBD1	TGTGCCAGCAGCCCTTACTTTCGGACAGGGGAAGCTTTCTTT	CASSPYFRTGEAFF
few	TRBV19	TRBJ1-5	TRBD1	TGTGCCAGTAGTATAGGGACAGGGATTGTCAATCAGCCCCAGCATTTT	CASSIGTGIVNQPQHF
-	TRBV19	TRBJ1-5	-	TGTGCCAGTAGTATATCCGGGGTGTATAGCAATCAGCCCCAGCATTTT	CASSISGVYSNQPQHF
-	TRBV29-1	TRBJ2-7	-	TGCAGCGTAGGTCCGGGTGACAGAGGGTCGCGGGAGCAGTACTTC	CSVGPGDRGSREQYF
many	TRBV7-8	TRBJ2-5	-	TGTGCCAGCAGCTGGGCCCATCAGTACCAAGAGACCCAGTACTTC	CASSWAHQYQETQYF
many	TRBV20-1	TRBJ1-2	-	TGCAGTGCTCGGAAACCAGATAACTATGGCTACACCTTC	CSARKPDNYGYTF
many	TRBV7-3	TRBJ1-2	TRBD1	TGTGCCAGCAGCCCAGGGGGCACGGACTATGGCTACACCTTC	CASSPGGTDYGYTF
few	TRBV20-1	TRBJ1-5	-	TGCAGTGCTGATACCGGGGCCGGTCAGCCCCAGCATTTT	CSADTGAGQPQHF
-	TRBV19	TRBJ1-5	TRBD1	TGTGCCAGTACCACCCACCGGGACAGTAGCAATCAGCCCCAGCATTTT	CASTTHRDSSNQPQHF
-	TRBV7-2	TRBJ2-7	-	TGTGCCAGCAGTCCGGGACTTAACATCGACGAGCAGTACTTC	CASSPGLNIDEQYF
-	TRBV5-1	TRBJ1-2	TRBD1	TGCGCCAGCAGCACCCTGGGACAGGGCGACTATGGCTACACCTTC	CASSTLGQGDYGYTF
-	TRBV20-1	TRBJ2-1	TRBD1	TGCAGTGCTAGAGAGGACAGGGGGCTGGTTGACAATGAGCAGTTCTTC	CSAREDRGLVDNEQFF
few	TRBV7-9	TRBJ1-2	-	TGTGCCAGCAGCTTAGCGGAAGGGGTCAAAGATGGCTACACCTTC	CASSLAEGVKDGYTF
many	TRBV12-3/TRBV12-4	TRBJ2-7	TRBD2	TGTGCCAGCACCCCGGGGGGGCCCTACGAGCAGTACTTC	CASTPGGPYEQYF
many	TRBV30	TRBJ2-5	TRBD2	TGTGCCTGGAGTGTGGCGGGAGGGAGGGAGACCCAGTACTTC	CAWSVAGGRETQYF
few	TRBV30	TRBJ2-7	-	TGTGCCTGGAGTGGACACCAGACGTACGAGCAGTACTTC	CAWSGHQTYEQYF
many	TRBV2	TRBJ1-4	TRBD1	TGTGCCAGCAGTGGGACAGGGAAGGGCGGTCCAACTAATGAAAAACTGTTTTTT	CASSGTGKGGPTNEKLFF
-	TRBV19	TRBJ1-1	-	TGTGCCAGTAGTACACGACAGACGAACACTGAAGCTTTCTTT	CASSTRQTNTEAFF
few	TRBV20-1	TRBJ1-2	TRBD1	TGCAGTGCCGGACAGGGAGCCACCTTC	CSAGQGATF
-	TRBV20-1	TRBJ2-2	-	TGCAGTGCTAGACACTTAGCAGACTACACCGGGGAGCTGTTTTTT	CSARHLADYTGELFF
few	TRBV28	TRBJ1-6	-	TGTGCCAGCAGTTTAATCAGGGGAGGAAGTTCACCCCTCCACTTT	CASSLIRGGSSPLHF
many	TRBV28	TRBJ2-7	TRBD2	TGTGCCAGCAGTTTCGGGGGGTCCTCCTACGAGCAGTACTTC	CASSFGGSSYEQYF
-	TRBV7-9	TRBJ2-4	-	TGTGCCAGCAGCTCCGGGCCCCCACTGGACAAAAACATTCAGTACTTC	CASSSGPPLDKNIQYF
-	TRBV20-1	TRBJ2-3	TRBD1	TGCAGTGCTATACACAGGGGGCGGCCCACAGATACGCAGTATTTT	CSAIHRGRPTDTQYF
many	TRBV12-3/TRBV12-4	TRBJ1-1	-	TGTGCCAGCACCTTGACAGGCGGCACTGAAGCTTTCTTT	CASTLTGGTEAFF
few	TRBV7-3	TRBJ2-5	TRBD2	TGTGCCAGCAGCACTGCCGGGGGGGCAGGGGAGACCCAGTACTTC	CASSTAGGAGETQYF
-	TRBV18	TRBJ1-1	-	TGTGCCAGCTCCTTGAGGAGGGACACTGAAGCTTTCTTT	CASSLRRDTEAFF
few	TRBV6-2/TRBV6-3	TRBJ2-2	-	TGTGCCAGCAGTTACTCCCCTCTGGTCGGGGAGCTGTTTTTT	CASSYSPLVGELFF
many	TRBV5-5	TRBJ1-2	-	TGTGCCAGCAGCCCAAGGACGCTGGGCAACTATGGCTACACCTTC	CASSPRTLGNYGYTF
-	TRBV27	TRBJ2-5	-	TGTACCAGCAGTATACATCAAGACCTCGAGGAGACCCAGTACTTC	CTSSIHQDLEETQYF
many	TRBV18	TRBJ1-4	-	TGTGCCAGCTCACCCGACGAGTCAAATGAAAAACTGTTTTTT	CASSPDESNEKLFF
many	TRBV28	TRBJ1-5	-	TGTGCCAGCAGTTTTCTAGATCGGTATAGCAATCAGCCCCAGCATTTT	CASSFLDRYSNQPQHF
many	TRBV20-1	TRBJ2-7	-	TGCAGTGCTAGGAAGGCCAGGGGTCTCTACGAGCAGTACTTC	CSARKARGLYEQYF
many	TRBV27	TRBJ2-2	-	TGTGCCAGCAGTTCTGGGCCAGTGAACACCGGGGAGCTGTTTTTT	CASSSGPVNTGELFF
-	TRBV7-9	TRBJ1-1	-	TGTGCCAGCAGCAACAGGGACGGCGGGATGAACACTGAAGCTTTCTTT	CASSNRDGGMNTEAFF
few	TRBV7-9	TRBJ2-7	TRBD2	TGTGCCAGCAGCCGGTCGGGGGGGAACACCTACGAGCAGTACTTC	CASSRSGGNTYEQYF